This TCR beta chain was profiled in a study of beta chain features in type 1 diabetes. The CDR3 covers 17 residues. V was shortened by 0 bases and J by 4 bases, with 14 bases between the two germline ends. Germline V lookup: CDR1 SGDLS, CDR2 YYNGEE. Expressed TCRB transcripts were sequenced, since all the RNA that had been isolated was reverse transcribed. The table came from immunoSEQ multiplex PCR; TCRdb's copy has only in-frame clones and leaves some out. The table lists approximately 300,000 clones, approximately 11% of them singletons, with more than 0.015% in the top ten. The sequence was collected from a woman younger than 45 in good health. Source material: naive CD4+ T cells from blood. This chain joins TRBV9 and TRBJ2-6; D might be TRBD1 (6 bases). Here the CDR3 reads CASSVVTGSSGANVLTF. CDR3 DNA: TGTGCCAGCAGCGTAGTAACAGGGTCCTCAGGGGCCAACGTCCTGACTTTC.